This section outlines one T cell receptor (beta chain) sequence together with its context. Its antigen remains unknown. The identical CDR3 is also encoded by other nucleotide sequences in the sample. The PCR contained 60 Vbeta and 13 Jbeta primers. Sequencing used immunoSEQ multiplex PCR; TCRdb keeps in-frame clones, though not all of them. The repertoire holds 190,000 or so clones, with 82% as singletons. This CDR3 has 12 residues. The V end lost 1 base, the J end lost 4 bases, and 6 bases lay between the germline ends. The germline V gene has CDR1 SGHRS and CDR2 YFSETQ. The data are from a study of cytomegalovirus exposure and HLA in healthy donors. General study results and limits: Most TCRs appeared rarely, but some public TCRs recurred in many donors. Some V segments could not be told apart, so they were left out, TRBV6-2 and TRBV6-3 among them.

The specimen sequenced was PBMCs. The source of this sequence is a boy between 2 and 10 years old in good health and CMV-seronegative. The genes are TRBV5-1 and TRBJ2-7; no firm D call. The DNA for the CDR3 is TGCGCCAGCAGCTTGTCCCCTTACGAGCAGTACTTC. This sequence encodes CASSLSPYEQYF.